The count of the clone carrying this TCR beta chain is one. Its antigen remains unidentified. The data belong to a study of cytomegalovirus exposure and HLA in healthy donors. Points from the study as a whole: CMV serostatus alone was available as immune exposure information. Most TCR beta V segments were productive about 87% or about 30% of the time in an earlier analysis.

Vbeta (60) and Jbeta (13) primers were used in the PCR. Generated by immunoSEQ multiplex PCR, the TCRdb table keeps only in-frame clones and is missing some. The sample has roughly 150,000 clones, approximately 80% seen once. Per germline, CDR1 SGHVS and CDR2 FNYEAQ. The trim removed 5 bases at V and 2 bases at J, leaving 11 bases unmatched. The CDR3 contains 16 residues. Sequencing input: PBMCs. This sequence originates from a male donor in good health and CMV-seronegative. This chain uses TRBV7-6 with TRBJ2-7, with 8 bases that match TRBD1. The CDR3 region is CASSSPGQGGPYEQYF. The CDR3 coding sequence is TGTGCCAGCAGCAGTCCCGGACAGGGAGGTCCCTACGAGCAGTACTTC.